This TCR beta chain came from a study of neurological immune-mediated disorders. Notes on the study in general: The greatest degree of TCR clonal expansion was observed in HTLV-1-associated myelopathy, with the lowest in multiple sclerosis, below that of healthy controls.

This clonotype was seen ten or more times. What it binds is unknown. TCRdb recomputed calls from the 5' RACE reads with MiXCR, one row per CDR3 protein. Of more than 40,000 distinct CDR3 sequences listed, less than 4% are singletons. The unsorted libraries were generated from a total of 2 million PBMCs, which had been stored in RNAlater at -80 C. The TCR comes from a woman aged 50 to 65 with multiple sclerosis. The specimen was PBMCs.

The CDR3 reads CSASEEGAGNTIYF. The CDR3 bases are TGCAGTGCTAGTGAGGAGGGGGCTGGAAACACCATATATTTT. This rearrangement joins TRBV20-1 to TRBJ1-3; weak D call: TRBD1 (6 bases). The CDR3 is 14 amino acids. The germline CDR1 and CDR2 sequences are DFQATT and SNEGSKA (reference sequence). Trimming shortened V by 3 bases and J by 2 bases, and 11 bases separated the two germline ends.